The 10 T cell receptor beta chains below come from one sample, sequenced in a study of blood T cell repertoires in COVID-19. Only in-frame clones appear in the TCRdb table, and some are missing; sequencing was by immunoSEQ multiplex PCR. Among about 15,000 clones, around 83% were seen once, and the ten largest hold around a quarter. Material: peripheral blood. These receptors were taken from a man aged 40-49 years with active or convalescent COVID-19.

The chain couples TRBV5-5 to TRBJ1-2, with 8 positions matching TRBD1. The CDR3 is made up of 16 amino acids. The V and J ends lost 0 bases and 4 bases, in that order; junction bases with no gene match: 8. Per germline, CDR1 SGHKS and CDR2 YYEKEE (reference sequence). The CDR3 bases are TGTGCCAGCAGCTTGGCCCAGGGGGCGGGGTTCTATGGCTACACCTTC. Translating gives CASSLAQGAGFYGYTF.

J is TRBJ2-3 and V is TRBV7-2; D might be TRBD1 (6 bases). The V gene's germline CDR1 is SGHTA and CDR2 FQGNSA. V lost 5 bases to trimming and J lost 3 bases, with 15 bases between them. The CDR3 consists of 15 residues. This CDR3 reads CASSLQGGYTDTQYF. The CDR3 bases are TGTGCCAGCAGCCTCCAAGGGGGTTATACAGATACGCAGTATTTT.

This clone was observed once. This chain uses TRBV29-1 with TRBJ2-7, with D possibly being TRBD1 (6 bases). The CDR3 has 13 amino acids. The V end was cut by 3 bases, the J end by 3 bases, with 12 bases between. Germline CDR1 SQVTM, CDR2 ANQGSEA. In DNA, the CDR3 is TGCAGCGTTGAGGAGACAGGAGTCTACGAGCAGTACTTC. This translates into CSVEETGVYEQYF.

This clone qualifies as medium-sized. The chain employs TRBV7-8 and TRBJ2-7, with TRBD1 as a possible D gene (6 bases). The germline V and J ends were trimmed by 2 bases and 1 base, with 12 bases remaining between them. Germline V gene lookup returns CDR1 SGHVS and CDR2 FQNEAQ. This CDR3 has 15 residues. The chain's CDR3 is CASSLRQAPSYEQYF. The CDR3 bases are TGTGCCAGCAGCTTAAGACAGGCTCCATCCTACGAGCAGTACTTC.

The chain links TRBV4-3 to TRBJ2-6; tentatively, D is TRBD1 (5 bases). The CDR3 has 17 residues. Germline V gene lookup returns CDR1 LGHNA and CDR2 YSLEER. Trimming removed 0 bases from V and 0 bases from J, with 9 bases in between. CDR3 DNA: TGCGCCAGCAGCCAAGATGACAGCCGCTCTGGGGCCAACGTCCTGACTTTC. Protein sequence: CASSQDDSRSGANVLTF.

The rearrangement uses TRBV25-1 and TRBJ1-6; 7 bases are a match to TRBD1. V shed 5 bases, J shed 10 bases, and the junction held 5 bases outside the gene matches. Per germline, CDR1 MGHDK and CDR2 SYGVNS. The length of the CDR3 is 13 residues. Here the CDR3 reads CASSTTGFSPLHF. CDR3 DNA: TGTGCCAGCAGTACGACAGGGTTCTCACCCCTCCACTTT.

This clone was observed a single time. The chain is built from TRBV4-1 and TRBJ2-5; 8 bases line up with TRBD1. From germline, CDR1 is MGHRA and CDR2 YSYEKL. The CDR3 is 15 residues long. The J segment lost 1 base and the V segment lost 0 bases, leaving 1 base of the junction unmatched. CDR3 DNA sequence: TGCGCCAGCAGCCAAGATGGGACAGGCCAAGAGACCCAGTACTTC. Protein product: CASSQDGTGQETQYF.

This clone was picked up one time. The rearrangement uses TRBV28 and TRBJ1-1; D is possibly TRBD1 (6 bases). CDR3 length equals 14 residues. CDR1 and CDR2 from the germline V gene are MDHEN and SYDVKM. The ends were cut back, 2 bases at V and 7 bases at J, with 14 bases in the middle. In DNA, the CDR3 is TGTGCCAGCAGTTTAGGGGCAGGGGTCGATGAAGCTTTCTTT. Translating it yields CASSLGAGVDEAFF.

The chain is built from TRBV30 and TRBJ1-1; the match to TRBD1 covers 7 bases. CDR1 is GTSNPN, CDR2 SVGIG, per germline (reference sequence). This CDR3 is built from 16 residues. V shed 3 bases and J 2 bases; nucleotides not matched to a gene: 12. The CDR3 sequence is CAWRGYRDRINTEAFF. The CDR3 region has the DNA TGTGCCTGGAGGGGATACAGGGACAGAATAAACACTGAAGCTTTCTTT.

This rearrangement joins TRBV6-5 to TRBJ1-6; D ambiguous. Trimming took 5 bases from V and 8 from J, leaving 13 bases between them. The germline CDR1 and CDR2 sequences are MNHEY and SVGAGI. This CDR3 is 14 amino acids long. This CDR3 is CASSRGRADSPLHF. Here the CDR3 DNA reads TGTGCCAGCAGTAGAGGGAGGGCGGATTCACCCCTCCACTTT.